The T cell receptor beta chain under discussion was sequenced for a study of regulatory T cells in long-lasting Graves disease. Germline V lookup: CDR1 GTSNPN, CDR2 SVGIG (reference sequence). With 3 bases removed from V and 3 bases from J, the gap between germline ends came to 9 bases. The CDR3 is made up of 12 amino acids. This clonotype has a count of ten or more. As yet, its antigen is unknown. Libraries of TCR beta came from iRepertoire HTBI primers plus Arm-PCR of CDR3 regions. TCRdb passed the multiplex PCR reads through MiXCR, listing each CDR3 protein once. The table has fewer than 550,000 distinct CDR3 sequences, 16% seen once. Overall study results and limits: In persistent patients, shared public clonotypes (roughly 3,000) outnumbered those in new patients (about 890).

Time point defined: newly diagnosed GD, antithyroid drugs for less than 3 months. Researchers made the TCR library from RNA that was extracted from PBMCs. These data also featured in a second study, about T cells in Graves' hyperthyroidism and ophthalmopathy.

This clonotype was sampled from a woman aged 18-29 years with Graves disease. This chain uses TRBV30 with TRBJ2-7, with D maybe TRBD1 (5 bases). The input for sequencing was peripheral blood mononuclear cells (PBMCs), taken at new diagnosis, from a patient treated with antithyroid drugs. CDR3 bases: TGTGCCTGGAGGAAGGGGTACTACGAGCAGTACTTC. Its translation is CAWRKGYYEQYF.